Following are 21 T cell receptor beta chains from one sample sequenced in a study of molecular identifiers for immune sequencing clone quantification. TCRdb reprocessed the PCR reads with MiXCR, giving one entry per CDR3 protein. This repertoire shows hundreds of thousands of distinct CDR3 sequences, 25% found once; its top ten account for about 0.84%. Sample: naive CD8+ T cells from blood, with Jurkat cell RNA spiked in. Noted subset: FACS-sorted CD8+CD4-CCR7+CD45RA+ naive T cells. The receptors originated from a human donor in good health. Some libraries in this study had Jurkat cell RNA spiked in.

On this clonotype: The junction and the germline gene differ at one end; a read error may be behind it. The rearrangement joins TRBV2 to TRBJ2-6; D might be TRBD2 (6 bases). CDR1 is SNHLY and CDR2 is FYNNEI in the germline V gene. The CDR3 has 16 residues. The CDR3 nucleotides read TGTGCCAGCCTACGGGGGACCCACTCTGGGGCCAGCGTCCTGACTTTC. Translated, it gives CASLRGTHSGASVLTF.

In its sample, this clonotype was seen once. Possible read error: a much larger clone is one base away. The chain uses TRBV28 and TRBJ2-7; tentative D call: TRBD2 (6 bases). The CDR3 loop spans 14 amino acids. Germline CDR1 and CDR2: MDHEN and SYDVKM. The CDR3 protein is CASGFTGSVYEQYF. The CDR3 region has the DNA TGTGCCAGCGGTTTCACCGGGAGCGTCTACGAGCAGTACTTC.

A word on this clonotype: A much larger clone differs by one base, so this may be a read error. The chain couples TRBV2 to TRBJ1-2; the D is unclear. Germline CDR1 reads SNHLY; CDR2 reads FYNNEI. CDR3 size: 12 residues. Here the CDR3 reads CASSEVNYGYPF. CDR3 bases: TGTGCCAGCAGTGAAGTTAACTATGGCTACCCCTTC.

The rearrangement uses TRBV19 and TRBJ2-1, with 8 bases identical to TRBD2. The length of the CDR3 is 14 residues. Germline V gives CDR1 LNHDA, CDR2 SQIVND (reference sequence). The V and J ends lost 6 bases and 5 bases, in that order; junction bases with no gene match: 6. This chain's CDR3 is CASRREARDNEQFF. The CDR3 region has the DNA TGTGCCAGTAGGCGGGAGGCCCGGGACAATGAGCAGTTCTTC.

This clonotype has just one count. A much larger clone lies a single base off, so this may be a read error. The chain joins TRBV5-1 to TRBJ2-7, with D perhaps given as TRBD1 or TRBD2 (6 bases each). CDR3 length equals 16 residues. Germline V lookup: CDR1 SGHRS, CDR2 YFSETQ. V was clipped by 0 bases and J by 1 base, with 14 bases between them. CDR3 protein: CASSLDGGSGSYEQYF. The CDR3 DNA reads as TGCGCCAGCAGCTTGGACGGGGGCTCGGGATCCTACGAGCAGTACTTC.

This clonotype came up a few times. A much larger clone lies one base from this, so it may be a read error. The chain is built from TRBV11-2 and TRBJ2-4, with D tentatively TRBD1 (6 bases). This CDR3 contains 15 residues. Germline V gene sequence: CDR1 SGHAT, CDR2 FQNNGV. CDR3 region: CASSLARRDKHIQYF. Written as DNA, the CDR3 is TGTGCCAGCAGCTTAGCGCGCAGGGACAAACACATTCAGTACTTC.

As concerns this clonotype: This clone may be a read error of a much larger clone one base away. Here the CDR3 omits its conserved ending phenylalanine or tryptophan, so a read error is the likely source. V gene TRBV20-1 combines with J gene TRBJ2-3; TRBD1 matches 7 bases. V was clipped by 0 bases and J by 0 bases; unmatched bases: 9. Germline V CDR1 and CDR2: DFQATT, SNEGSKA (reference sequence). The CDR3 covers 17 residues. CDR3 sequence: CSARDIRDRSSTDTQYV. In DNA form, the CDR3 reads TGCAGTGCTAGAGATATCCGGGACAGATCTAGCACAGATACGCAGTATGTT.

V and J are TRBV7-2 and TRBJ2-3; D possibly corresponds to TRBD1 (6 bases). The germline V gene has CDR1 SGHTA and CDR2 FQGNSA. This CDR3 contains 16 residues. Trimming removed 5 bases at V and 5 bases at J, with 20 bases between. CDR3 coding DNA: TGTGCCAGCAGCGGTCCCAGGGGTCCTAAGGTAGATACGCAGTATTTT. Translation gives CASSGPRGPKVDTQYF.

This clonotype was detected only a few times. CDR3 nucleotide sequence: TGTGCCAGCAGCTTTTTGGTAGGCCAGGGGGTTTCCACAGATACGCAGTATTTT. The encoded protein is CASSFLVGQGVSTDTQYF. J is TRBJ2-3 and V is TRBV5-6; 7 bases agree with TRBD1. The CDR3 sequence is 18 residues long. Germline CDR1 is SGHDT and CDR2 is YYEEEE. V lost 2 bases, J lost 2 bases, and 14 bases stayed unmatched.

This clonotype was found many times. The rearrangement links TRBV6-5 to TRBJ1-5; D might be TRBD1 (6 bases). This CDR3 region has 13 residues. The V gene lost 6 bases and the J gene lost 3 bases, with 9 bases spanning the gap. Per germline, CDR1 MNHEY and CDR2 SVGAGI. This CDR3 reads CASRDSHNQPQHF. CDR3 in DNA: TGTGCCAGCAGGGACAGCCACAATCAGCCCCAGCATTTT.

In regard to this clonotype: A much larger clone differs from this one at a single base, so this may be a read error. The V gene is TRBV6-6, the J gene TRBJ2-7; D perhaps matches TRBD2 (5 bases). This CDR3 contains 13 residues. Trimming took 8 bases from V and 6 from J, leaving 17 bases between them. Germline values: CDR1 MNHNY, CDR2 SVGAGI (reference sequence). The CDR3 DNA follows: TGTGCCAGCCGGCACGCTCTAGGACTCGAGCAGTACTTC. Translation: CASRHALGLEQYF.

This clonotype was recorded only once. This rearrangement joins TRBV12-3 or TRBV12-4 to TRBJ2-1; 8 bases are shared with TRBD1. The CDR3 consists of 13 residues. V lost 6 bases, J lost 9 bases, and 7 bases stayed unmatched. CDR3 region: CASRPDRAGEQFF. The CDR3 bases are TGTGCCAGCAGGCCGGACAGGGCTGGTGAGCAGTTCTTC.

This clonotype was counted ten times or more. This rearrangement joins TRBV7-9 to TRBJ2-7; the match to TRBD2 covers 9 bases. The germline gives CDR1 SEHNR, CDR2 FQNEAQ (reference sequence). Trimming took 5 bases from V and 2 from J; bases not matched to a gene: 7. The CDR3 sequence is 15 residues long. The CDR3 DNA sequence: TGTGCCAGCAGCCCTCCTTTAGCGGGGGCCTACGAGCAGTACTTC. The encoded protein is CASSPPLAGAYEQYF.

Concerning this clonotype itself: This sequence may be a read error, since a much larger clone differs from it by one base. This chain joins TRBV10-3 and TRBJ1-3, with D unresolved. This CDR3 contains 16 residues. Trimming left V 7 bases short and J 0 bases short, with 16 bases between. Germline CDR1 reads ENHRY; CDR2 reads SYGVKD. The CDR3 here is CAITAMTGDSGNTIYF. In DNA form, the CDR3 reads TGTGCCATCACCGCGATGACGGGCGACTCTGGAAACACCATATATTTT.

The chain has TRBV6-2 or TRBV6-3 and TRBJ2-5; 11 bases line up with TRBD2. The CDR3 has 15 amino acids. CDR1 and CDR2 from the germline V gene are MNHEY and SVGEGT. The V segment lost 8 bases and the J segment 2 bases; nucleotides outside the gene matches: 7. The CDR3 is CASLLLAGVQETQYF. CDR3 sequence (DNA): TGTGCCAGCTTACTACTAGCGGGGGTACAAGAGACCCAGTACTTC.

Remarks on this clonotype: A read error may explain this, as a much larger clone is one base away. This chain connects TRBV6-2 or TRBV6-3 to TRBJ2-5; D unresolved. Trimming pared 6 bases from V and 7 bases from J, leaving 9 bases between. CDR1 and CDR2 from the germline V gene are MNHEY and SVGEGT. The length of the CDR3 is 11 residues. Written as DNA, the CDR3 is TGTGCCAGCAGCTCCGTTTGGACCCAGTACTTC. This codes for CASSSVWTQYF.

The table lists this clonotype with many counts. This chain uses TRBV20-1 with TRBJ2-3; a possible D gene is TRBD2 (6 bases). Germline V CDR1 and CDR2: DFQATT, SNEGSKA (reference sequence). This CDR3 comprises 15 residues. Trimming shortened V by 0 bases and J by 5 bases, and 15 bases separated the two germline ends. This CDR3 reads CSARDSFGSGDTQYF. The DNA of the CDR3 is TGCAGTGCTAGAGATTCCTTCGGGAGTGGAGATACGCAGTATTTT.

On this clonotype itself: A much larger clone lies one base from this, so it may be a read error. Since the CDR3 does not end with the conserved phenylalanine or tryptophan, this likely comes from a read error. The V and J genes are TRBV7-6 and TRBJ2-3, with D possibly being TRBD2 (7 bases). The ends were cut back, 2 bases at V and 4 bases at J, with 16 bases in the middle. This CDR3 is built from 16 residues. CDR1 SGHVS and CDR2 FNYEAQ come from the germline V gene. CDR3 DNA: TGTGCCAGCAGCTTAAAAGATTGGGGGGGGCCAGATACGCAGTATCTT. Amino acids: CASSLKDWGGPDTQYL.

The chain links TRBV7-9 to TRBJ2-7; 7 nucleotides line up with TRBD2. Germline V gives CDR1 SEHNR, CDR2 FQNEAQ (reference sequence). Trimming removed 4 bases from V and 3 bases from J; junction bases left unmatched: 15. This CDR3 spans 17 amino acids. CDR3 loop: CASSSPPGGGMFYEQYF. For the CDR3, the DNA is TGTGCCAGCAGCTCTCCCCCTGGGGGGGGTATGTTCTACGAGCAGTACTTC. The variable domain in full, with the rest retrieved from reference TRBV7-9 and TRBJ2-7, is DTGVSQNPRHKITKRGQNVTFRCDPISEHNRLYWYRQTLGQGPEFLTYFQNEAQLEKSRLLSDRFSAERPKGSFSTLEIQRTEQGDSAMYLCASSSPPGGGMFYEQYFGPGTRLTVT.

This clonotype was seen a handful of times. The CDR3: CASSQEKRGGYTSTDTQYF. DNA of the CDR3: TGCGCCAGCAGCCAAGAAAAACGGGGGGGGTATACTAGCACAGATACGCAGTATTTT. This chain joins TRBV4-1 and TRBJ2-3, with TRBD2 matching 8 bases. The CDR3 is made up of 19 amino acids. Trimming removed 0 bases from V and 0 bases from J; junction bases left unmatched: 11. Germline CDR1 and CDR2: MGHRA and YSYEKL.

This clonotype was picked up a small number of times. The chain couples TRBV27 to TRBJ2-1, with TRBD2 as a possible D gene (5 bases). The CDR3 totals 11 residues. The V end was cut by 8 bases, the J end by 7 bases, with 9 bases between. CDR1 and CDR2 (germline): MNHEY, SMNVEV (reference sequence). Here the CDR3 DNA reads TGTGCCAGCCTAACTAGGAATGAGCAGTTCTTC. This codes for CASLTRNEQFF.